The next 2 T cell receptor beta chains were all read from a single sample in a study of T cell responses to AZD1222 COVID-19 vaccine. Libraries were prepared by immunoSEQ multiplex PCR; TCRdb keeps only in-frame clonotypes and omits some of them. Among 250,000 to 300,000 clones, approximately 94% were seen once, and the ten largest hold around 0.58%. Specimen: peripheral blood, collected 28 days after the second AZD1222 dose. The receptors stem from an adult who received the AZD1222 COVID-19 vaccine.

The chain uses TRBV6-5 and TRBJ1-6; TRBD1 might be the D (5 bases). Looked up from germline, CDR1 is MNHEY and CDR2 is SVGAGI. The CDR3 spans 14 residues. Trimming took off 3 bases at V and 13 bases at J, with 16 bases between the two ends. CDR3 loop: CASSYEVLRGPLHF. CDR3 DNA sequence: TGTGCCAGCAGTTATGAGGTGTTGAGGGGTCCCCTCCACTTT.

The CDR3 is CASSARPAGVRLGETQYF. Here the CDR3 DNA reads TGCGCCAGCAGCGCCAGACCAGCGGGAGTGAGGCTGGGGGAGACCCAGTACTTC. V is TRBV5-1 and J is TRBJ2-5; 8 nucleotides line up with TRBD2. Germline CDR1 and CDR2: SGHRS and YFSETQ. This CDR3 has 18 residues. J gave up 5 bases and V 4 bases, and 19 bases lay outside the gene matches. The whole variable domain, filled in from reference TRBV5-1 and TRBJ2-5, reads KAGVTQTPRYLIKTRGQQVTLSCSPISGHRSVSWYQQTPGQGLQFLFEYFSETQRNKGNFPGRFSGRQFSNSRSEMNVSTLELGDSALYLCASSARPAGVRLGETQYFGPGTRLLVL.